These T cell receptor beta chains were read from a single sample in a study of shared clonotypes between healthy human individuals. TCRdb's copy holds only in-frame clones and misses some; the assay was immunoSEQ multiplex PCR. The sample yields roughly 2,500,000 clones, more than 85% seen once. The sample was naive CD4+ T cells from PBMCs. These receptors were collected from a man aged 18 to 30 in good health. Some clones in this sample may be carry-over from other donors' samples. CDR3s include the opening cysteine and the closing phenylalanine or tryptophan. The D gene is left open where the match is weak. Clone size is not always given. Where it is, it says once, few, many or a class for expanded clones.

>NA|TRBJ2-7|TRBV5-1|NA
TGCGCCAGCAGCTTGTTGGCTAGCGATCGCTACGAGCAGTACTTC
CASSLLASDRYEQYF
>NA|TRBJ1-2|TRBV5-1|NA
TGCGCCAGCAGCTCCGGGACGATATGGAATGGCTACACCTTC
CASSSGTIWNGYTF
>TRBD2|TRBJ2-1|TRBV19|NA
TGTGCCAGTCTAGCGGGAGGCCCGAGCTCCTACAATGAGCAGTTCTTC
CASLAGGPSSYNEQFF
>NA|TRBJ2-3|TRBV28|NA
TGTGCCAGTGCCTTTGTGCAGCGGCCAACAGATACGCAGTATTTT
CASAFVQRPTDTQYF
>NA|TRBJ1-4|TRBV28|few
TGTGCCAGCAGTGTATTGGGGGGCTGGGGAAAACTGTTTTTT
CASSVLGGWGKLFF
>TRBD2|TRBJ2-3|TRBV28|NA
TGTGCCAGCTCTAAGAGACTAGCGGGAGCCGGGGATACGCAGTATTTT
CASSKRLAGAGDTQYF
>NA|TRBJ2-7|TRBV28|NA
TGTGCCAGCAGAACACACGTTTACGAGCAGTACTTC
CASRTHVYEQYF
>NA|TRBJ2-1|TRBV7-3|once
TGTGCCAGCACCGCAAGCCGCAGTTTCTACAATGAGCAGTTCTTC
CASTASRSFYNEQFF
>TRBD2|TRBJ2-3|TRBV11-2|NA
TGTGCCAGCAGCTTAGAGAAGGGACTAGCGAAAGGGGATACGCAGTATTTT
CASSLEKGLAKGDTQYF
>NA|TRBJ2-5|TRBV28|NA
TGTGCCAGCAGTCTTTCACGGACAGGAGCGGGGGAGACCCAGTACTTC
CASSLSRTGAGETQYF
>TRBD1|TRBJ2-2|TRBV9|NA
TGTGCCAGCAGCGTATTAGGGGGCCCCGGGGAGCTGTTTTTT
CASSVLGGPGELFF
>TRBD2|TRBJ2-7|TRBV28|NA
TGTGCCAGCAGTTTGATTGGGACTAGCGGTTCCTACGAGCAGTACTTC
CASSLIGTSGSYEQYF
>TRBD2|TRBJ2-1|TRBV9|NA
TGTGCCAGCAGCGTCCTTAGCGGGAGTTGGAATGAGCAGTTCTTC
CASSVLSGSWNEQFF
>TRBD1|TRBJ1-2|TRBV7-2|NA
TGTGCCAGCAGCTTTACAGGGGCTGCTAACTATGGCTACACCTTC
CASSFTGAANYGYTF
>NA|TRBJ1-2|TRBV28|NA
TGTGCCAGCAGTTTGGGGACCGTAAAGGGCAACTATGGCTACACCTTC
CASSLGTVKGNYGYTF
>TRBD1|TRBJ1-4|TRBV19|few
TGTGCCAGTAGTTGGACAGGGGGCGACGAAAAACTGTTTTTT
CASSWTGGDEKLFF
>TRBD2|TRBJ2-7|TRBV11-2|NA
TGTGCCAGCAGCGATACTAGCGGGCACTACGAGCAGTACTTC
CASSDTSGHYEQYF
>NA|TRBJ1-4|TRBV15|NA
TGTGCCACCCGCCTGGGGGGGGCGGGGGAAAAACTGTTTTTT
CATRLGGAGEKLFF
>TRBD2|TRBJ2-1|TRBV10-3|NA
TGTGCCATCAGGCAGGGACTAGCCGACTACAATGAGCAGTTCTTC
CAIRQGLADYNEQFF